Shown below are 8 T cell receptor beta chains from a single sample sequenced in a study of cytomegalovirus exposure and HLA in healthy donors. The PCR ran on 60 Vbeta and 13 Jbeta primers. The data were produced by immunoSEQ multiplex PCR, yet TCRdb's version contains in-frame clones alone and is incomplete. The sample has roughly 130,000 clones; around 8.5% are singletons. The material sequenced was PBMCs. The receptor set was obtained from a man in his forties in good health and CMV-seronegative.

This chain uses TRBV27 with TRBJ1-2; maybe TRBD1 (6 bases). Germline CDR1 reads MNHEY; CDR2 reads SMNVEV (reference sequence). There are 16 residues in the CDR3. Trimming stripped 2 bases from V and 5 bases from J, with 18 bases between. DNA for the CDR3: TGTGCCAGCAGTTTAAACCGGGGAGGGGGGCCTTATGGCTACACCTTC. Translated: CASSLNRGGGPYGYTF.

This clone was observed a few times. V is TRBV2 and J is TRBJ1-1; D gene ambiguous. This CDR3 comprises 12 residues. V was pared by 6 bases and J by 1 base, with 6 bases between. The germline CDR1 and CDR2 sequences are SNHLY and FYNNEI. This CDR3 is CASREGNTEAFF. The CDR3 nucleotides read TGTGCCAGCAGAGAGGGGAACACTGAAGCTTTCTTT.

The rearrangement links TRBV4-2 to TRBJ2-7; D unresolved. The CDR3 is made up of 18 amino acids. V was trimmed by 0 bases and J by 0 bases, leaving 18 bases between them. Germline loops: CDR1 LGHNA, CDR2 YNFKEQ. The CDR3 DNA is TGTGCCAGCAGCCAAGATCCCCATGGGCGCTTCAGCTCCTACGAGCAGTACTTC. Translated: CASSQDPHGRFSSYEQYF.

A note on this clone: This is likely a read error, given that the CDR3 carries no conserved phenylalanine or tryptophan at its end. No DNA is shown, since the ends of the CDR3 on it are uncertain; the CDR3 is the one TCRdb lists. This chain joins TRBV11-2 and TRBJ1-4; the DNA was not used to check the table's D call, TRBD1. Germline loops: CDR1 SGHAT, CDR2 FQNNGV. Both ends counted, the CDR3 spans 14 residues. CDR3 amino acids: CASSLEQRDEKMFL.

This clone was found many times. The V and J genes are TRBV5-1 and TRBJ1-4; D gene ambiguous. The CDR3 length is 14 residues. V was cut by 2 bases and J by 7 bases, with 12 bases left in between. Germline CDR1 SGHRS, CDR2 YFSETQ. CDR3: CASSFTDIIEKLFF. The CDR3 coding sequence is TGCGCCAGCAGCTTTACAGATATAATTGAAAAACTGTTTTTT.

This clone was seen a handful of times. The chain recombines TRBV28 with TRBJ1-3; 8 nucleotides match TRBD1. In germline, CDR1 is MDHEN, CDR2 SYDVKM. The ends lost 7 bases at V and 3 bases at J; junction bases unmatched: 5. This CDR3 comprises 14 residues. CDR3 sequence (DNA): TGTGCCAGCACTAGGACAGGGAATGGAAACACCATATATTTT. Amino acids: CASTRTGNGNTIYF.

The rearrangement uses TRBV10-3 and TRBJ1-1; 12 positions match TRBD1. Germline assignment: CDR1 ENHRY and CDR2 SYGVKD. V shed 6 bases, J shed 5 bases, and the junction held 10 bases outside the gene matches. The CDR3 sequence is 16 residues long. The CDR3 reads CAISLGTGGAETEAFF. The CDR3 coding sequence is TGTGCCATCAGCCTTGGGACAGGGGGCGCGGAGACTGAAGCTTTCTTT.

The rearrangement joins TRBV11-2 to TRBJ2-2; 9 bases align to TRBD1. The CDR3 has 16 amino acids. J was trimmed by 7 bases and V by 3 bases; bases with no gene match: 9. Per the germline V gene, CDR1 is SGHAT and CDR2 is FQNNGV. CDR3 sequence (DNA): TGTGCCAGCAGCTTTACCCCCGGGACAGGGAACGGGGAGCTGTTTTTT. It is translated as CASSFTPGTGNGELFF.